This is a list of T cell receptor beta chains from one sample in a study of T cell changes during pregnancy in multiple sclerosis. Method: immunoSEQ multiplex PCR; TCRdb's copy keeps in-frame clones and lacks some. The data hold 80,000 to 130,000 clones, with about 92% observed a single time. The specimen was peripheral blood, collected in the second trimester of pregnancy. Receptor source: a female donor with multiple sclerosis, enrolled in a pregnancy study. CDR3s include the opening cysteine and the closing phenylalanine or tryptophan. A D gene is named only where the DNA matches it firmly. For some rows the clone size is stated as once, few or many, or as a class when expanded; others skip it.

V: TRBV5-1
J: TRBJ2-7
D: NA
size: NA
length: 15
DNA: TGCGCCAGCAGCTTGGCCCGGGGGGGGACAGCCGAGCAGTACTTC
CDR3: CASSLARGGTAEQYF

V: TRBV14
J: TRBJ2-1
D: TRBD2
size: NA
length: 19
DNA: TGTGCCAGCAGCCAAGACGGGTGGGGGAGGGGTCCAAGTCCCAATGAGCAGTTCTTC
CDR3: CASSQDGWGRGPSPNEQFF

V: TRBV9
J: TRBJ1-4
D: TRBD1
size: NA
length: 14
DNA: TGTGCCAGCAGCGAGGGGGCTTGGGGCGAAAAACTGTTTTTT
CDR3: CASSEGAWGEKLFF

V: TRBV19
J: TRBJ2-5
D: TRBD2
size: NA
length: 14
DNA: TGTGCCAGTAGTATCGCGGGAGGGCAAGAGACCCAGTACTTC
CDR3: CASSIAGGQETQYF

V: TRBV7-8
J: TRBJ2-1
D: NA
size: NA
length: 16
DNA: TGTGCCAGCAGCTTAGGAAGGGCGGGCTCCTACAATGAGCAGTTCTTC
CDR3: CASSLGRAGSYNEQFF

V: TRBV6-1
J: TRBJ1-1
D: NA
size: NA
length: 14
DNA: TGTGCCAGCATTGCTACGGGGGGGTACACTGAAGCTTTCTTT
CDR3: CASIATGGYTEAFF

V: TRBV6-4
J: TRBJ1-1
D: NA
size: few
length: 11
DNA: TGTGCCAGCAGGACGACAATTGAAGCTTTCTTT
CDR3: CASRTTIEAFF

V: TRBV5-1
J: TRBJ2-7
D: TRBD2
size: NA
length: 14
DNA: TGCGCCAGCAGCCCAGCGGGAGTTGCCTACGAGCAGTACTTC
CDR3: CASSPAGVAYEQYF

V: TRBV2
J: TRBJ2-3
D: TRBD1
size: once
length: 14
DNA: TGTGCCAGCATTCCGGACAGGGGGATGGATACGCAGTATTTT
CDR3: CASIPDRGMDTQYF

V: TRBV6-1
J: TRBJ2-3
D: TRBD1
size: NA
length: 15
DNA: TGTGCCATCCACGGACAGGGCGGTAATCTGGATACGCAGTATTTT
CDR3: CAIHGQGGNLDTQYF

V: TRBV6-1
J: TRBJ1-4
D: NA
size: NA
length: 14
DNA: TGTGCCAGCAGTGAGTCGGGGAACTACGAAAAACTGTTTTTT
CDR3: CASSESGNYEKLFF

V: TRBV5-1
J: TRBJ2-3
D: NA
size: NA
length: 15
DNA: TGCGCCAGCAGCTTGGAGGGTGGGAGCGCAGATACGCAGTATTTT
CDR3: CASSLEGGSADTQYF

V: TRBV14
J: TRBJ2-1
D: NA
size: once
length: 14
DNA: TGTGCCAGCAGCCGCGGGACAGTGCTCAATGAGCAGTTCTTC
CDR3: CASSRGTVLNEQFF

V: TRBV9
J: TRBJ2-3
D: TRBD2
size: NA
length: 17
DNA: TGTGCCAGCAGCCCGGGACTAGCGGGGGGCAGGAGAGATACGCAGTATTTT
CDR3: CASSPGLAGGRRDTQYF

V: TRBV4-2
J: TRBJ2-3
D: TRBD1
size: NA
length: 18
DNA: TGTGCCAGCAGCCAAGCTCTCCGGGGACAGGGGGCTGGTGATACGCAGTATTTT
CDR3: CASSQALRGQGAGDTQYF

V: TRBV27
J: TRBJ1-1
D: TRBD1
size: NA
length: 16
DNA: TGTGCCAGCAGTTTATTAAGGACAGGGGGCGACGCTGAAGCTTTCTTT
CDR3: CASSLLRTGGDAEAFF

V: TRBV30
J: TRBJ1-2
D: TRBD1
size: NA
length: 13
DNA: TGTGCCTGGATTGGGGACAGGGGGAGCAGCTACACCTTC
CDR3: CAWIGDRGSSYTF

V: TRBV5-1
J: TRBJ1-1
D: TRBD1
size: NA
length: 15
DNA: TGCGCCAGCAGCTTGGTGGGACAGCCGACCACTGAAGCTTTCTTT
CDR3: CASSLVGQPTTEAFF

V: TRBV7-2
J: TRBJ1-4
D: NA
size: NA
length: 15
DNA: TGTGCCAGCAGCTTACTTGGGCAGGGTGGCGAAAAACTGTTTTTT
CDR3: CASSLLGQGGEKLFF

V: TRBV7-8
J: TRBJ1-2
D: NA
size: NA
length: 13
DNA: TGTGCCAGCAGCTTGGACGGAGGCTATGGCTACACCTTC
CDR3: CASSLDGGYGYTF

V: TRBV15
J: TRBJ2-1
D: NA
size: NA
length: 15
DNA: TGTGCCACCAGCAGAGATCGGCGGAACTACAATGAGCAGTTCTTC
CDR3: CATSRDRRNYNEQFF

V: TRBV6-5
J: TRBJ1-2
D: TRBD1
size: NA
length: 15
DNA: TGTGCCAGCAGTTCATTACAGGGGGTGATATATGGCTACACCTTC
CDR3: CASSSLQGVIYGYTF